This entry is about one TCR beta chain. A v3.0 immunoSEQ assay was performed at survey level. Profiling relied on immunoSEQ multiplex PCR, and the TCRdb table lists in-frame clones only, not all of them. The sample has tens of thousands of clones, almost 95% seen once. The sample comes from a study of long-term antiretroviral therapy in people with HIV. The source is a woman between 50 and 59 years old with HIV. The material sequenced was unsorted PBMCs, taken 4.4 years after starting antiretroviral therapy.

CDR3 sequence: CASSPGTESSYEQYF. For the CDR3, the DNA is TGTGCCAGCAGCCCTGGGACCGAGAGCTCCTACGAGCAGTACTTC. The chain is built from TRBV5-6 and TRBJ2-7; D tentatively reads TRBD1 or TRBD2 (5 bases each). Trimming cost V 4 bases and J 0 bases, with 14 bases left between them. Germline-derived CDR1 and CDR2 are SGHDT and YYEEEE. This CDR3 is built from 15 residues.